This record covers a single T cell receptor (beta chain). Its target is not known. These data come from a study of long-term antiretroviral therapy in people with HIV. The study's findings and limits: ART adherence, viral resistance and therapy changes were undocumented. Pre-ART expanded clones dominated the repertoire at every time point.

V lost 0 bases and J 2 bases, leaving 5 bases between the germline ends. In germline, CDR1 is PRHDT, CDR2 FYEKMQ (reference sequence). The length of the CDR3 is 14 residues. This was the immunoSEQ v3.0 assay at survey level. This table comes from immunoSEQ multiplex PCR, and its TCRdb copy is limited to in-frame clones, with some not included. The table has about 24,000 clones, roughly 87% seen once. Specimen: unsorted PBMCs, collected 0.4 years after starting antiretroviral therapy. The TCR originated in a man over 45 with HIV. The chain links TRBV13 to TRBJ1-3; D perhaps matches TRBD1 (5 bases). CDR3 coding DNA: TGTGCCAGCAGCTTAGGCAGGGCTGGAAACACCATATATTTT. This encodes CASSLGRAGNTIYF.